This TCR beta chain was sequenced for a study of cytomegalovirus exposure and HLA in healthy donors. Donors in the study were healthy people who gave bone marrow. This CDR3 contains 13 residues. CDR1 MDHEN and CDR2 SYDVKM come from the germline V gene. The ends lost 5 bases at V and 6 bases at J; junction bases unmatched: 4. The PCR contained 60 Vbeta and 13 Jbeta primers. The method was immunoSEQ multiplex PCR; TCRdb's version includes in-frame clones alone and lacks a portion of them. The table has around 140,000 clones, approximately 87% seen once. Findings and limits, study-wide: For TCR beta chains, V- and J-gene trimming was later linked to a missense DCLRE1C variant.

About this clone: No antigen is known for it.

Specimen: PBMCs. This chain uses TRBV28 with TRBJ1-5, with 7 nucleotides matching TRBD1. The sequence derives from a man aged 35 to 55 in good health and CMV-seronegative. The chain's CDR3 is CASSPQGFQPQHF. The CDR3 nucleotides read TGTGCCAGCAGTCCACAGGGGTTTCAGCCCCAGCATTTT. Looking up the rest from reference TRBV28 and TRBJ1-5 gives the full variable domain: DVKVTQSSRYLVKRTGEKVFLECVQDMDHENMFWYRQDPGLGLRLIYFSYDVKMKEKGDIPEGYSVSREKKERFSLILESASTNQTSMYLCASSPQGFQPQHFGDGTRLSIL.